This T cell receptor (beta chain) appears in the sequencing data of a study of cytomegalovirus exposure and HLA in healthy donors (dated by TCRdb to 2015 to 2018). Study-level background: An earlier analysis of some 600 of the donors reported approximately 300 Gb of sequence data and 95 million to 140 million unique TCR beta sequences obtained from roughly 170 million T cells. About 280 gigabases of sequencing data and around 80 million unique TCR sequences made up an early release that covered several hundred HLA-typed donors. Of the 398 genotyped donors, about 80% fell in the genetic ancestry cluster associated with self-reported Caucasian donors. The aim of the study was to test whether cataloging public T cell receptors could identify signatures of past pathogen exposure. The study used immunosequencing to profile the T cell repertoires of several hundred subjects and linked those repertoires to cytomegalovirus serostatus. A separate validation cohort of 100 to 150 different subjects was used in addition to the approximately 700-subject first cohort. To predict cytomegalovirus infection status, the study brought together high-throughput TCR immunosequencing, statistical association of individual TCRs with disease status, and machine learning. To study patterns of TCR occurrence, a later analysis re-analyzed previously published TCR beta repertoires from around 700 donors and added high-resolution HLA genotyping. In the later analysis, no new phenotypic data were used to find candidate immune exposures; instead, reliance was placed on TCR beta sequences and their occurrence across donors. In an earlier analysis of over 550 of the donors, high-throughput TCR beta sequencing was used to judge whether each TCR beta V gene segment behaved as functional or pseudogenic. Donor age, sex, ethnicity and CMV serostatus were compiled together with the repertoire data. A later genetic analysis took genome-wide SNP genotypes for about 60% of the roughly 670 donors and used that subset as a discovery cohort. All discovery cohort repertoires had been generated on a single sequencing platform. HLA typing included class I and class II loci at four-digit resolution. Typing coverage varied by locus: 629-630 donors for A, B, C, DRB1 and DQB1; roughly 560 for DQA1; 600 to 610 for DPA1; around 450 for DPB1. Roughly five DR-DQ haplotypes were handled as single units for association and clustering because linkage in the cohort was strong. Across approximately 420 genotyped donors of the cohort, an average of about 220,000 unique TCR beta nucleotide sequences per donor were sequenced, and around 19% of those sequences were non-productive.

Measured from the cysteine to the phenylalanine, the CDR3 is 18 residues long. The kept DNA is CDR3 alone, 54 bases in frame from the first base. Here V drops 7 bases and J drops 0 bases, and the junction holds 14 bases not matched to any gene. The germline V gene (reference sequence) provides CDR1 SEHNR and CDR2 FQNEAQ. The library was generated by the immunoSEQ multiplex PCR assay. For the multiplex PCR, a mixture combining 60 forward primers for TCR Vbeta segments and 13 reverse primers for TCR Jbeta segments was used. Amplification of the CDR3 region of rearranged TCR beta genes was performed with a multiplex PCR assay on genomic DNA. Amplified TCR beta libraries were sequenced as 87-base-pair reads on the Illumina HiSeq System. Concerning the study's data processing: In a later analysis, tens of millions of unique TCR beta chains were counted across the approximately 620 repertoires, and roughly 11 million of these chains were shared by at least two donors. To remove PCR and sequencing errors, raw reads were error-corrected and collapsed into unique sequences using a nearest-neighbor algorithm that merged closely related sequences. CDR3 sequences were aligned to IMGT reference sequences to assign V, D and J gene segments. Each retained sequence needed at least a six-nucleotide match to both a V gene segment and a J gene segment. Rearrangements were classified as productive when the CDR3 lacked stop codons and remained in frame with V and J, and all other rearrangements were classified as non-productive. Following IMGT convention, CDR3 was defined as the stretch from the second conserved V-encoded cysteine to the conserved J-encoded phenylalanine. The earlier analysis of 587 of the donors excluded sequences that lacked an unambiguous match to a single V gene segment. An earlier analysis of fewer than 650 of the donors classified V segments as functional when productive rearrangements were above 56.7% and as segregating when the standard deviation between donors was above 5%. A statistical classification framework was built to diagnose cytomegalovirus status from the catalog of TCR beta chain sequences. V and J gene assignment, in a later analysis, came from comparing TCR nucleotide sequences with IMGT/GENE-DB human TR gene sequences. A later analysis assigned CDR3 sequences and most-parsimonious VDJ recombination scenarios with the TCRdist pipeline. In a later analysis, each TCR beta chain was defined by its CDR3 amino acid sequence together with its V-gene family, and reads lacking a unique V-gene family were excluded. As a way to deal with suspected cross-contamination and a sequencing artifact, a later analysis dropped 450 to 700 nucleotide sequences that were highly shared and had low generation probability. A later analysis calculated a clonal expansion index for each public chain from normalized within-repertoire ranks of inferred template counts. A later analysis computed generation probabilities with a VDJ recombination model fitted to out-of-frame rearrangements, and checked the results against IGoR. In a later analysis, hypergeometric tests were used to score TCR-TCR, TCR-HLA and TCR-CMV co-occurrence, with a repertoire-size bias correction applied to TCR pairs. A later analysis estimated false discovery rates by permuting HLA or CMV assignments 20 times. In a later analysis, co-occurring TCRs were grouped using DBSCAN, and TCRdist sequence similarity was added for clustering within HLA-allele-positive subsets. Repertoires with fewer than 30,000 or more than 120,000 public chains were left out of co-occurrence clustering, as were about 5 repertoires with anomalous nucleotide sharing. Here the immuneACCESS table is served through TCRdb, limited to in-frame sequences with V and J called. Missing clones are a known gap in these copies; in checked studies unresolved V genes cover under half, and the rest lacks a known reason. For V, J and clone size, that table is used; D and trimming come from the DNA. The sample records 90,000 or so clones, around 70% of which are singletons. The top ten hold about 15% of the sample.

Broad study findings and their caveats: Several of the top co-occurrence clusters appeared to be linked to parvovirus B19, influenza, CMV and Epstein-Barr virus, according to a later analysis. The presence/absence analyses assumed that sequencing depth was roughly uniform across donors, and that assumption may not be true. A later genetic analysis associated a missense DCLRE1C variant with V-gene and J-gene trimming of TCR beta chains, and an independent cohort replicated the association. This cohort had only TCR beta chains sequenced, and the lack of alpha or paired-chain data limited which features could be detected. Correlated functional status among segregating V segments might reflect linkage disequilibrium, but an unknown experimental factor could not be ruled out. Because HLA typing was missing for some donors at each locus, association tests included only the typed subset. At a false discovery rate of 0.05, a later analysis linked around 15,000 TCR beta sequences to specific HLA alleles. The earlier analysis of some 560 of the donors excluded approximately 17 rarely observed V segments, including chromosome 9 orphons, because counts were too low. In an earlier analysis of approximately 590 of the donors, most TCR beta V segments were observed in productive rearrangements about 87% or about 30% of the time, broadly matching IMGT annotations. Cytomegalovirus status was reported to be diagnosed by the classifier with high specificity and sensitivity in both the original and validation cohorts. A cluster of highly shared sequence variants was judged likely to be a technical artifact of the sequencing pipeline. In a later analysis, TCR association rates were found to vary across HLA loci, with the most associated TCRs seen for DRB1 alleles and the fewest for HLA-C alleles. Assigning TCR associations to individual alleles was difficult when HLA alleles, especially DR and DQ, strongly co-occurred. According to a later genetic analysis, donors in an Asian-associated ancestry cluster had fewer N-insertions in productive TCRs than the roughly 660-donor mean. A few of the identified cytomegalovirus-associated TCR beta chains were confirmed in vitro to be specific for cytomegalovirus antigens. A later analysis found that most CMV-associated TCR beta chains appeared HLA-restricted, with HLA associations seemingly driven largely by CMV exposure. The study listed 150 to 200 TCR beta chains as associated with cytomegalovirus. A later analysis found that HLA-associated TCR beta chains were more clonally expanded and had lower generation probabilities than equally common non-associated chains. Some IMGT-functional V segments, including TRBV6-2 and TRBV6-3, could not be distinguished by the 87-base-pair reads and were therefore excluded. The authors suggested that the approach could potentially be extended to other disease states and immunological phenotypes. Most TCR sequences were seen in very few donors, while some public TCRs were found in many individuals. A further reported finding was that TCR beta sequences accurately predicted the HLA-A and HLA-B alleles for most subjects in the first cohort. The only immune exposure information available for the cohort was CMV serostatus.

The cohort was made up of 500 to 850 healthy bone marrow donors. All cohort members were sampled while nominally healthy, although unrecorded immune exposures were likely present. The donor was CMV seropositive and was included in the group of 289 seropositive cohort members. A peripheral blood sample was provided by each donor, and peripheral blood mononuclear cells were used for TCR beta sequencing. Genomic DNA was extracted from the blood cell samples with the Qiagen DNeasy Blood Extraction Kit. This clone has a single count. The specificity of this receptor is unknown. One base away there is no much larger clone; base qualities are not given.

The sequencing input was PBMCs. The TCR sequence derives from a woman aged 50 to 60 in good health and CMV-seropositive. The rearrangement combines TRBV7-9 with TRBJ2-1, and TRBD1 matches 8 of the central bases. The DNA sequence is as follows: TGTGCCAGCATTCCGGGACAGGTCTCCTTTAGCTCCTACAATGAGCAGTTCTTC. Its protein is CASIPGQVSFSSYNEQFF.